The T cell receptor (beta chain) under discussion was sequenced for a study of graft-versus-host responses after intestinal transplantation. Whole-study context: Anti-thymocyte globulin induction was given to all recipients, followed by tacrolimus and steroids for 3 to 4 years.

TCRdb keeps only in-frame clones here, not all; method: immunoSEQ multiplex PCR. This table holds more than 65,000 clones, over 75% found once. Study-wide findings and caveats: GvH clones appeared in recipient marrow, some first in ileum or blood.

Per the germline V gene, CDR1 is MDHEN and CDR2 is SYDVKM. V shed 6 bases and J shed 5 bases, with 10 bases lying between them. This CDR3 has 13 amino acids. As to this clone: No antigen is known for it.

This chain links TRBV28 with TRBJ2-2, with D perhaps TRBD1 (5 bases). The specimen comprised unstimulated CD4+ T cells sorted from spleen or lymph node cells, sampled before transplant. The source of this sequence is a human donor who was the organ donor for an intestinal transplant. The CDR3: CASRLRTTGELFF. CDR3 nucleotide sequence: TGTGCCAGCAGGCTACGGACAACCGGGGAGCTGTTTTTT.